The entry that follows covers one T cell receptor beta chain sequence. Study processing details: Reference gene primer amplification yielded estimated nucleated cell counts. Clones were sequenced by immunoSEQ multiplex PCR, and TCRdb holds only the in-frame ones, with some missing. V, J and clone size are taken as reported in that table, and D and trimming were inferred from the DNA itself. The repertoire holds 360,000 or so clones, with 89% as singletons. These data belong to a study of blood T cell repertoires in COVID-19. CDR1 and CDR2 from the germline V gene are SGHDT and YYEEEE. With 0 bases removed from V and 2 bases from J, the gap between germline ends came to 8 bases. The CDR3 contains 14 residues.

The gene calls are TRBV5-6 and TRBJ1-2; D is undetermined. The specimen sequenced was peripheral blood. This TCR derives from a woman aged 60-75 years with COVID-19, enrolled during active disease. CDR3 protein: CASSLGGSNYGYTF. The CDR3 DNA reads TGTGCCAGCAGCTTGGGAGGGTCGAACTATGGCTACACCTTC.